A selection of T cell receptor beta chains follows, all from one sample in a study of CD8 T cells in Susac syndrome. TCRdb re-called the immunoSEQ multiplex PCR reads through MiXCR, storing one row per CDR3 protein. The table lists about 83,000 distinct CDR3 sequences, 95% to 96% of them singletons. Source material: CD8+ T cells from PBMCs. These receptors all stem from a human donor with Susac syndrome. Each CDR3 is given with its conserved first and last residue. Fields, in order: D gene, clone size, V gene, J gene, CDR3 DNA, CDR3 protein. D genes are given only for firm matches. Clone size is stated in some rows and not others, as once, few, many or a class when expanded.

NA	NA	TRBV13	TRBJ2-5	TGTGCCAGCAGCTCCCCCCGCGCGGATGAAGAGACCCAGTACTTC	CASSSPRADEETQYF
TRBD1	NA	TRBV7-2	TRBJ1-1	TGTGCCAGCAGTAGTCGGGACAGCGTTCACACTGAAGCTTTCTTT	CASSSRDSVHTEAFF
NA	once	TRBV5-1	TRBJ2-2	TGCGCCAGCAGCTTGTGGGGGGACACCGGGGAGCTGTTTTTT	CASSLWGDTGELFF
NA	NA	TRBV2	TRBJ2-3	TGTGCCAGCAGGGCGAGATGGGGCGGTACGCAGTATTTT	CASRARWGGTQYF
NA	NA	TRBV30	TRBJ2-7	TGTGCCTGGAAGGAGGGGTTCGGCGAGCAGTACTTC	CAWKEGFGEQYF
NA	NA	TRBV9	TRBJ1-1	TGTGCCAGCAGCGTAGGATATGAGACTGAAGCTTTCTTT	CASSVGYETEAFF
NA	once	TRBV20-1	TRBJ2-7	TGCAGTGCTAGAAGGCGGAACCCCCCCTACGAGCAGTACTTC	CSARRRNPPYEQYF
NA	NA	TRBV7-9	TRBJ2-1	TGTGCCAGCTCTCGGGAGTTCTACAATGAGCAGTTCTTC	CASSREFYNEQFF
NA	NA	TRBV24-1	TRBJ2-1	TGTGCCACCAGTGACAATCCCTGGCAGGGCGGGAACAATGAGCAGTTCTTC	CATSDNPWQGGNNEQFF
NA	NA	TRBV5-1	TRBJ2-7	TGCGCCAGCAGCTTGGAAGGGGTACCCTACGAGCAGTACTTC	CASSLEGVPYEQYF
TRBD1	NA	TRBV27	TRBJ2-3	TGTGCCAGCAGTTCCACGACAGGGGGGGGAGATACGCAGTATTTT	CASSSTTGGGDTQYF
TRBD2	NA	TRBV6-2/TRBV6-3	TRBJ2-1	TGTGCCAGCAGTTCCCGGGGGGGCCTTAGTAATGAGCAGTTCTTC	CASSSRGGLSNEQFF
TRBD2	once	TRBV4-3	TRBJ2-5	TGCGCCAGCAGCCAAGAACTAGCGGGGGGACCAGAGACCCAGTACTTC	CASSQELAGGPETQYF
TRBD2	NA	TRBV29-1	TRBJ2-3	TGCAGCGTTGAACGCAGCGGGAGCGGCACAGATACGCAGTATTTT	CSVERSGSGTDTQYF
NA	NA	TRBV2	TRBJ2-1	TGTGCCAGCAATGACGGGAGCGGACCCTCCTACAATGAGCAGTTCTTC	CASNDGSGPSYNEQFF
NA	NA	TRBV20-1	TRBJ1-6	TGCAGTGCGAGCCCCCCGGGACGGGCTAATTCACCCCTCCACTTT	CSASPPGRANSPLHF
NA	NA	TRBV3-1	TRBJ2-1	TGTGCCAGCAGCCACCCCAATGCGGAGCAGTTCTTC	CASSHPNAEQFF
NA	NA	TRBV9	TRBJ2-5	TGTGCCAGCAGCGTCGGTAGCGGACGATATGAAGAGACCCAGTACTTC	CASSVGSGRYEETQYF
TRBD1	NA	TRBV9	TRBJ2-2	TGTGCCAGCAGCGTAGGGAGGGGGACAGGGGCTCGGACCGGGGAGCTGTTTTTT	CASSVGRGTGARTGELFF
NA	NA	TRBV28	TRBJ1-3	TGTGCCAGCAGTTTAGGGGGACTCTCTGGAAACACCATATATTTT	CASSLGGLSGNTIYF
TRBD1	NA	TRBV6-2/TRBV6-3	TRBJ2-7	TGTGCCAGCGATGTTGGACAGGGCTACGAGCAGTACTTC	CASDVGQGYEQYF
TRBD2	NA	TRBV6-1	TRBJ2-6	TGTGCCAGCAGCCAGGGACTAGCGGGATACTCTGGGGCCAACGTCCTGACTTTC	CASSQGLAGYSGANVLTF
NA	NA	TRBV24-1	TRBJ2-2	TGTGCCACAAGCCCGGCGGGGTTCACCGGGGAGCTGTTTTTT	CATSPAGFTGELFF
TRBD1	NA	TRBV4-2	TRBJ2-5	TGTGCCAGCAGCCAAGAGTCCAGGGGGCGAGAGACCCAGTACTTC	CASSQESRGRETQYF
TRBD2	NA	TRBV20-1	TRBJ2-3	TGCAGAGACGATAGGACTAGCGGAAAAGATACGCAGTATTTT	CRDDRTSGKDTQYF
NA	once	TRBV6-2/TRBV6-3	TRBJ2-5	TGTGCCAGCAGTTACTCCTCGGCGTGGCAATTCCAAGAGACCCAGTACTTC	CASSYSSAWQFQETQYF
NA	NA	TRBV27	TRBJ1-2	TGTGCCAGCAGTTTATCAGGTTACGGCTACACCTTC	CASSLSGYGYTF
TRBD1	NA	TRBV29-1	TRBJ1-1	TGCAGCGCCCAGGGGGCGCAGGGTAGTGGTACTGAAGCTTTCTTT	CSAQGAQGSGTEAFF
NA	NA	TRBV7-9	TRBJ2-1	TGTGCCAGCAGCCCGAGGGACGGATCCTACAATGAGCAGTTCTTC	CASSPRDGSYNEQFF
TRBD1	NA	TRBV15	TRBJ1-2	TGTGCCACCACCCTAAGGACAGGGGGAGACTATGGCTACACCTTC	CATTLRTGGDYGYTF
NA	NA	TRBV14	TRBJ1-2	TGTGCCAGCAGCCCGTGGACAGAGGTTAACTATGGCTACACCTTC	CASSPWTEVNYGYTF
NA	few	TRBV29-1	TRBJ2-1	TGCAGCGTTTCGGGACTCAGCTACAATGAGCAGTTCTTC	CSVSGLSYNEQFF
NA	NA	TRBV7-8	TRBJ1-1	TGTGCCAGCAGCCCCGTGGGGGACACATTGAACACTGAAGCTTTCTTT	CASSPVGDTLNTEAFF
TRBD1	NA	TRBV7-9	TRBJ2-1	TGTGCCAGCAGCCCGGGACAGGGGGAGTACAATGAGCAGTTCTTC	CASSPGQGEYNEQFF
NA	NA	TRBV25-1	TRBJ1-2	TGTGCCAGCAGTTTCAGGGAGGGCTACACCTTC	CASSFREGYTF
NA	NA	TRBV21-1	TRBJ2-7	TGTGCCAGCAGGCATCACTACGAGCAGTACTTC	CASRHHYEQYF
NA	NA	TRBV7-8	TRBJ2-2	TGTGCCAGCAGCCTGAGCCGGGGGACTTTGGGGGAGCTGTTTTTT	CASSLSRGTLGELFF
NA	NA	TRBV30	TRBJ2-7	TGTGCCTGGAATGTCGGGGACTACGAGCAGTACTTC	CAWNVGDYEQYF
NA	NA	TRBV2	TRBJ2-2	TGTGCCAGCAGTGAATGGGGGTCCGGGGAGCTGTTTTTT	CASSEWGSGELFF
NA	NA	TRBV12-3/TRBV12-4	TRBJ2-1	TGTGCCAGCAGAGGGGCTAGCGATTACTCCTACAATGAGCAGTTCTTC	CASRGASDYSYNEQFF
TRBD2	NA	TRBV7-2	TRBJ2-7	TGTGCCAGCAGCTTAGGGTGGGAGGGCCTAGGCGAGCAGTACTTC	CASSLGWEGLGEQYF
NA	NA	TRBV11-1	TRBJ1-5	TGTGCCAGCAGCCAGCACAATCAGCCCCAGCATTTT	CASSQHNQPQHF
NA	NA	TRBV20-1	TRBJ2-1	TGCAGTGCTAGGGACCGGGGCTTCAACGGCGATGAGCAGTTCTTC	CSARDRGFNGDEQFF
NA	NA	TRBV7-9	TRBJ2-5	TGTGCCAGCAGCCAAGAATCTTTGTCCCAGTACTTC	CASSQESLSQYF
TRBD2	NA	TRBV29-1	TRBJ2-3	TGCAGCGTTGGGGCTAGCGGGGGAGCAGATACGCAGTATTTT	CSVGASGGADTQYF
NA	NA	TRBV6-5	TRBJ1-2	TGTGCCAGCAGTTACTCCGGGCCTGGGAATGGCTACACCTTC	CASSYSGPGNGYTF
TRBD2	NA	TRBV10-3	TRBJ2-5	TGTGCCACTGCAATAGGGGAGGGAAGGGAAGAGACCCAGTACTTC	CATAIGEGREETQYF
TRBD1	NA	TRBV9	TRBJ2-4	TGTGCCAGCAGCAGCGGACAGGGGGTAGCCAAAAACATTCAGTACTTC	CASSSGQGVAKNIQYF